One T cell receptor beta chain is described in this entry. The data originate from a study of cytomegalovirus exposure and HLA in healthy donors. The CDR3 has 13 amino acids. The V gene's germline CDR1 is SEHNR and CDR2 FQNEAQ (reference sequence). V shed 1 base and J shed 8 bases, with 6 bases lying between them. 13 Jbeta primers and 60 Vbeta primers were used for the PCR. The table came from immunoSEQ multiplex PCR; TCRdb's copy has only in-frame clones and leaves some out. The table has about 140,000 clones, around 75% seen once. Sequenced sample: PBMCs. The rearrangement uses TRBV7-9 and TRBJ1-6; D remains unclear. This sequence was found in a man younger than 45 in good health and CMV-seronegative. The CDR3 here is CASSLDTDSPLHF. DNA of the CDR3: TGTGCCAGCAGCTTAGATACGGATTCACCCCTCCACTTT. Full variable domain (remainder filled in from reference TRBV7-9 and TRBJ1-6): DTGVSQNPRHKITKRGQNVTFRCDPISEHNRLYWYRQTLGQGPEFLTYFQNEAQLEKSRLLSDRFSAERPKGSFSTLEIQRTEQGDSAMYLCASSLDTDSPLHFGNGTRLTVT.